A single sample gave rise to the 17 T cell receptor beta chains below, sequenced in a study of CD8 T cells in Susac syndrome. After extraction with the RNeasy kit, roughly 0.45 to 1 ug of the RNA was reverse transcribed using random hexamers. A single record per CDR3 protein comes from TCRdb applying MiXCR to the immunoSEQ multiplex PCR reads. In the table there are 210,000 or so distinct CDR3 sequences, about 90% of which are singletons. Source material: CD8+ T cells from PBMCs. These receptors all come from a human donor with multiple sclerosis.

This clonotype has a handful of counts. The chain joins TRBV9 to TRBJ2-7; 7 positions agree with TRBD2. This CDR3 region has 15 residues. Losses at the gene ends were 0 bases for V and 0 bases for J; bases not matched to a gene: 3. Germline assignment: CDR1 SGDLS and CDR2 YYNGEE. For the CDR3, the DNA is TGTGCCAGCAGCGTAGGGGCTAGCGGCTCCTACGAGCAGTACTTC. Protein sequence: CASSVGASGSYEQYF.

V usage is TRBV7-9 and J usage is TRBJ2-7; 8 bases are a match to TRBD1. Trimming at V came to 0 bases and at J to 3 bases, leaving 4 bases not matched to a gene. Germline values: CDR1 SEHNR, CDR2 FQNEAQ (reference sequence). The CDR3 totals 15 residues. The CDR3, as DNA: TGTGCCAGCAGCTTAGCGATCGGACAGGGCTACGAGCAGTACTTC. Residues: CASSLAIGQGYEQYF.

V is TRBV20-1 and J is TRBJ2-7, with D unresolved. The ends were cut back, 6 bases at V and 3 bases at J, with 18 bases in the middle. Germline CDR1 reads DFQATT; CDR2 reads SNEGSKA (reference sequence). The CDR3 runs to 14 residues. CDR3 amino acids: CSAKLQVESYEQYF. As DNA, the CDR3 is TGCAGTGCCAAACTCCAAGTGGAGAGCTACGAGCAGTACTTC.

The V and J genes are TRBV3-1 and TRBJ2-5, with 11 positions matching TRBD1. J gave up 5 bases and V 10 bases, and 12 bases lay outside the gene matches. This CDR3 region has 15 residues. CDR1 and CDR2 from the germline V gene are LGHDT and YNNKEL (reference sequence). The CDR3 nucleotides are TGTGCCACTGACCCCGGACAGGGGGCGGGGGAGACCCAGTACTTC. Translating it yields CATDPGQGAGETQYF.

The chain combines TRBV15 with TRBJ2-3; 9 nucleotides match TRBD2. From germline, CDR1 is LNHNV and CDR2 YYDKDF (reference sequence). The CDR3 is 16 amino acids. The V segment lost 4 bases and the J segment 3 bases; nucleotides outside the gene matches: 8. This CDR3 is CATSTLVAGETDTQYF. The CDR3 nucleotides read TGTGCCACCAGCACTCTAGTAGCGGGAGAGACAGATACGCAGTATTTT. Full variable domain (outside the CDR3, taken from reference TRBV15 and TRBJ2-3): DAMVIQNPRYQVTQFGKPVTLSCSQTLNHNVMYWYQQKSSQAPKLLFHYYDKDFNNEADTPDNFQSRRPNTSFCFLDIRSPGLGDTAMYLCATSTLVAGETDTQYFGPGTRLTVL.

The chain carries TRBV7-2 and TRBJ1-1, with D hard to call. V was shortened by 1 base and J by 4 bases, with 13 bases between the two germline ends. The germline V gene encodes CDR1 SGHTA and CDR2 FQGNSA. The CDR3 sequence is 15 residues long. The CDR3 sequence: CASSLDIRPGTEAFF. The CDR3 region has the DNA TGTGCCAGCAGCTTAGATATCCGTCCGGGCACTGAAGCTTTCTTT.

The genes are TRBV27 and TRBJ1-1, with D unresolved. V was cut by 1 base and J by 7 bases, with 16 bases left in between. Looked up from germline, CDR1 is MNHEY and CDR2 is SMNVEV (reference sequence). The CDR3 has 15 amino acids. CDR3 in DNA: TGTGCCAGCAGTTTATATTATCCCTCGGCTAATGAAGCTTTCTTT. Its protein is CASSLYYPSANEAFF.

Here the CDR3 reads CASRPGQGMETQYF. CDR3 DNA: TGTGCCAGCAGGCCGGGACAGGGTATGGAGACCCAGTACTTC. The chain employs TRBV2 and TRBJ2-5; TRBD1 matches 9 bases. Trimming at V came to 6 bases and at J to 5 bases, leaving 7 bases not matched to a gene. The V gene's germline CDR1 is SNHLY and CDR2 FYNNEI. CDR3 length: 14 amino acids.

This chain connects TRBV28 to TRBJ2-1, with a possible D match to TRBD1 (6 bases). V was shortened by 6 bases and J by 4 bases, with 13 bases between the two germline ends. In germline, CDR1 is MDHEN, CDR2 SYDVKM. The CDR3 is 14 residues long. CDR3 sequence: CASSLTDRYNEQFF. The CDR3 DNA sequence: TGTGCCAGCAGCCTTACCGACAGGTACAATGAGCAGTTCTTC.

The rearrangement joins TRBV9 to TRBJ2-7; the D is unclear. This CDR3 contains 14 residues. Trimming left V 3 bases short and J 2 bases short, with 12 bases between. Germline V lookup: CDR1 SGDLS, CDR2 YYNGEE. CDR3 residues: CASSASADPYEQYF. The CDR3 nucleotides read TGTGCCAGCAGCGCGAGCGCCGACCCCTACGAGCAGTACTTC. The entire variable domain, with the rest obtained from reference TRBV9 and TRBJ2-7, is as follows: DSGVTQTPKHLITATGQRVTLRCSPRSGDLSVYWYQQSLDQGLQFLIQYYNGEERAKGNILERFSAQQFPDLHSELNLSSLELGDSALYFCASSASADPYEQYFGPGTRLTVT.

V and J are TRBV7-3 and TRBJ2-7, with TRBD1 matching over 8 bases. The V gene's germline CDR1 is SGHTA and CDR2 FQGTGA. This CDR3 spans 15 amino acids. V shed 6 bases and J 5 bases; nucleotides not matched to a gene: 12. In DNA, the CDR3 is TGTGCCAGCAGGGATCCGGGACAGGCCGCTCACGAGCAGTACTTC. Its protein is CASRDPGQAAHEQYF.

The chain employs TRBV7-9 and TRBJ2-7; D is uncertain. The CDR3 spans 12 residues. Germline V gene sequence: CDR1 SEHNR, CDR2 FQNEAQ (reference sequence). Trimming removed 3 bases from V and 3 bases from J, with 6 bases in between. CDR3 in amino acids: CASSFSLYEQYF. The CDR3 DNA is TGTGCCAGCAGCTTTAGCCTCTACGAGCAGTACTTC.

This clonotype was found once. CDR3 sequence (DNA): TGTGCCAGCAGCCAGATTCGGGCACCGGGGTCCGGGGAGCTGTTTTTT. It specifies CASSQIRAPGSGELFF. The chain has TRBV3-1 and TRBJ2-2, with TRBD2 as a possible D gene (5 bases). The CDR3 consists of 16 residues. The germline V and J ends were trimmed by 3 bases and 6 bases, with 17 bases remaining between them. Germline V gene sequence: CDR1 LGHDT, CDR2 YNNKEL (reference sequence).

The rearrangement links TRBV2 to TRBJ2-3; D tentatively reads TRBD1 or TRBD2 (5 bases each). Germline CDR1 is SNHLY and CDR2 is FYNNEI. V lost 10 bases and J lost 2, with 16 bases in between. The CDR3 runs to 14 residues. Written as DNA, the CDR3 is TGTGCCATCCAGGGCAGCGGACACACAGATACGCAGTATTTT. Amino acids: CAIQGSGHTDTQYF.

The chain recombines TRBV29-1 with TRBJ1-3; D call uncertain. Germline V CDR1 and CDR2: SQVTM, ANQGSEA. V was trimmed by 7 bases and J by 0 bases, leaving 10 bases between them. The CDR3 length is 13 residues. The CDR3 sequence is CSAAGSSGNTIYF. The CDR3 DNA reads as TGCAGCGCGGCAGGATCCTCTGGAAACACCATATATTTT.

The chain is built from TRBV11-2 and TRBJ1-2; D gene uncertain. This CDR3 is 16 amino acids long. The V gene's germline CDR1 is SGHAT and CDR2 FQNNGV. Deletions cut 2 bases from V and 0 bases from J, with 13 bases between. This CDR3 is CASSLIMEEANYGYTF. CDR3 sequence (DNA): TGTGCCAGCAGCTTAATAATGGAGGAAGCTAACTATGGCTACACCTTC.

This chain links TRBV9 with TRBJ1-2; 9 bases line up with TRBD1. The J segment lost 6 bases and the V segment lost 4 bases, leaving 10 bases of the junction unmatched. The CDR3 has 15 amino acids. Germline V CDR1 and CDR2: SGDLS, YYNGEE. The CDR3 here is CASSPRTGVVNGYTF. CDR3 DNA sequence: TGTGCCAGCAGCCCTCGGACAGGGGTCGTCAATGGCTACACCTTC.